This TCR beta chain was sequenced during a study of vaccination and CD4 T cells after COVID-19 (dated 2022 in TCRdb). About the full investigation: Convalescent patients had a positive SARS-CoV-2 result on nasal swab PCR, and of these patients, 8 or 9 had mild disease and one had severe disease. In the convalescent cohort there were six males and four females, among whom were two Hispanic individuals, seven Caucasians, two Asians and one multiracial person. Participants got two doses of the Pfizer-BioNTech BNT162b2 vaccine (n=8) or two doses of the Moderna mRNA-1273 vaccine (n=2). Post-COVID blood samples were collected from convalescent patients a median of roughly 100 days after diagnosis, with a range of about 35 to 180 days. Post-vaccine blood samples were taken a median of about 72 days after the second vaccine dose, with a range of about 14 to 241 days. Overlapping spike peptide pools from SARS-CoV-2 and from the common cold coronaviruses HCoV-NL63, HCoV-OC43 and HCoV-229E were used as culture stimuli. In control cultures, a CEFX viral epitope pool was used as positive control, an HIV-1 Nef peptide pool was used as negative control, or no peptide was added. In fewer than 12 COVID-19 convalescent patients and a handful of infection-naive healthy vaccine recipients, researchers compared the spike-specific CD4+ TCR repertoire from before mRNA vaccination with the repertoire from after. Points the paper makes about the study in general: Although the median number of SARS-CoV-2-reactive clonotypes went up from approximately 20 after infection to around 39 after vaccination, the increase was not significant. Relatively few convalescent patients were included in the study, and early timepoints after natural infection were not analyzed. Nearly all vaccine-specific clones in convalescent patients (304 of 307) were mono-reactive for SARS-CoV-2 spike rather than cross-reactive with common cold coronaviruses. In convalescent patients, a median around 86% of post-vaccine SARS-CoV-2-reactive clones were detected only after vaccination, suggesting vaccine-specific priming.

Judged by its sample share, this clonotype qualifies as medium-sized (0.01 to 0.1%). Its antigen is unknown. One base away there is no much larger clone; base qualities are not given. The protocol used for the library was PCR. DNA from cultured CD4+ T cells underwent TCR sequencing with the Oncomine TCR Beta short-read assay at the Johns Hopkins FTIC core. The QIAamp micro DNA kit was used to extract genomic DNA from the cultured CD4+ T cells. Oncomine TCR Beta libraries from cultured CD4+ T cells were pooled with unique dual indexes and sequenced on an Illumina iSeq 100. The authors' pipeline ran thus. Non-productive sequences were removed, and CDR3s not starting with C, not ending with F or W, or shorter than 7 amino acids were discarded. The MANAFEST web application was used to identify antigen-specific clonotypes by comparing peptide-stimulated wells against reference wells and other culture wells. For a clone to be called positive, the clone needed an FDR below 0.05, an odds ratio above 5, and a productive frequency above 0.1% in at least two of three replicate wells. A clonotype was classed as cross-reactive if the clonotype showed significant expansion both in SARS-CoV-2 spike wells and in at least one common cold coronavirus spike condition. Similarity between CDR3 sequences was evaluated in R version 3.6.1 using Levenshtein distances (stringdist) and unrooted phylogenetic trees (ape). TCRdb reanalyzed the raw reads on its own, using fastp at Q25 for trimming and MiXCR for clone calling, and kept in-frame beta chains. Each record represents a unique CDR3 protein, reported with the most common genes and DNA among its rows. These V and J calls rely on TCRdb rather than the paper's analysis. This sample comprises over 7,500 distinct CDR3 sequences, about 25% of them detected only once. The top ten hold approximately 11% of the sample.

Sample treatment or condition, as interpreted from the label and publication: approximately 9-day PBMC culture with coronavirus spike peptide pools or control peptides (ViraFEST assay). To expand antigen-specific T cells with peptide pools and then pick out the expanded clonotypes through TCR sequencing, the study relied on the ViraFEST assay. The convalescent patients' positive SARS-CoV-2 PCR tests fell between March and December 2020, which was before the Alpha, Beta and Delta variants emerged in the United States. Roughly 2 million PBMCs per well were cultured in IMDM with approximately 5.5% human AB serum and about 9.2 IU/ml IL-2, plus 10 ug/ml peptide pools. Half of the culture medium was replaced with fresh IL-2-containing medium on days 3 and 7. Once the cells had been in culture for about 10 days, the EasySep CD4+ T cell isolation kit was used to isolate CD4+ T cells by negative selection. Ficoll-Paque Plus gradient centrifugation was used to isolate PBMCs from whole blood, and the isolated PBMCs were then either used fresh or cryopreserved at -140C. Each culture condition was generally run in triplicate wells.

V is shortened by 2 bases, J by 9 bases, and the region joining them spans 12 bases. Taken from cysteine to phenylalanine, the CDR3 has 13 residues. The CDR3 DNA has 39 bases and is translated from base 1. The germline V gene provides CDR1 SGHTA and CDR2 FQGTGA. Rearrangement joined TRBV7-3 to TRBJ2-3; TRBD1 is a possible D gene, resting on 6 matching bases. The sequence came from a human donor who had recovered from COVID-19. The sequencing used CD4+ T cells from blood, cultured in vitro, collected after SARS-CoV-2 vaccination. CDR3 reads: CASSLAPQGTQYF. The DNA is as follows: TGTGCCAGCAGCTTAGCCCCCCAGGGGACGCAGTATTTT.